Detailed here is one T cell receptor beta chain. There are 16 residues in the CDR3. CDR1 and CDR2 (germline): SGHRS, YFSETQ. V lost 3 bases and J lost 1; bases outside the gene matches: 4. Using immunoSEQ multiplex PCR, the repertoire was profiled, and TCRdb retains in-frame clones only, with some absent. The sample contains nearly 1 million clones, roughly 72% of which appear only once. The data were obtained in a study of shared clonotypes between healthy human individuals. Source material: memory CD4+ T cells sorted from blood. Regarding subset: CD45RA-negative fraction. The sequence was obtained from a man younger than 35 in good health. V and J are TRBV5-1 and TRBJ1-1, with 12 bases identical to TRBD1. The CDR3 DNA sequence: TGCGCCAGCAGCTACTGGGGACAGGGGGCGAACACTGAAGCTTTCTTT. Its protein product is CASSYWGQGANTEAFF.